This T cell receptor beta chain came from a study of T cell responses to AZD1222 COVID-19 vaccine. General study findings and limits: Donor demographics were predominantly white British with a female majority; clonal diversity may be underestimated.

The repertoire was sequenced with immunoSEQ multiplex PCR; TCRdb's copy has only in-frame clones and lacks some. The sample records 90,000 to 150,000 clones, more than 70% being singletons. A note on this clone: Its cognate antigen is unknown.

CDR1 and CDR2 from the germline V gene are SGHAT and FQDESV (reference sequence). V was trimmed by 3 bases and J by 4 bases, leaving 13 bases between them. CDR3 length: 14 residues. The source of this sequence is an adult who received the AZD1222 COVID-19 vaccine. The sample here was peripheral blood, taken 28 days after the second AZD1222 dose. This chain joins TRBV11-1 and TRBJ2-7; possible D gene TRBD1, 6 bases. The CDR3 DNA reads TGTGCCAGCAGCTTGGGAGCAGGGGCTTACGAGCAGTACTTC. It encodes CASSLGAGAYEQYF.